These 5 T cell receptor beta chains originate from one sample sequenced in a study of blood T cell repertoires in COVID-19. The table came from immunoSEQ multiplex PCR; TCRdb's copy has only in-frame clones and leaves some out. The sample lists fewer than 450,000 clones; roughly nine tenths were seen once. Sequencing input: PBMCs or T cells enriched from blood (not recorded which). The receptor set was obtained from a woman aged 30 to 39 who had recovered from COVID-19.

The chain couples TRBV5-1 to TRBJ2-7; D is possibly TRBD1 (6 bases). V was trimmed by 5 bases and J by 2 bases, leaving 17 bases between them. Germline V gene data show CDR1 as SGHRS and CDR2 as YFSETQ. CDR3 size: 15 residues. This CDR3 reads CASSWGTGTTYEQYF. The CDR3 nucleotides are TGCGCCAGCAGTTGGGGAACAGGGACCACCTACGAGCAGTACTTC.

This clone came up a few times. The chain has TRBV7-9 and TRBJ1-2, with unresolved D. Germline loops: CDR1 SEHNR, CDR2 FQNEAQ (reference sequence). The V end lost 3 bases, the J end lost 8 bases, and 16 bases lay between the germline ends. The CDR3 is made up of 14 amino acids. CDR3 nucleotides: TGTGCCAGCAGCTTTACAGCCATCTCTCGGGGCTACACCTTC. Residues: CASSFTAISRGYTF.

Written as DNA, the CDR3 is TGTGCCAGCAGACCGGGACAGGGAGTCTACGAGCAGTACTTC. This encodes CASRPGQGVYEQYF. The chain carries TRBV2 and TRBJ2-7; 9 nucleotides align to TRBD1. The V gene's germline CDR1 is SNHLY and CDR2 FYNNEI. The CDR3 has 14 residues. With 6 bases clipped from V and 3 bases from J, the junction kept 6 bases outside the gene matches.

The rearrangement links TRBV30 to TRBJ1-6; 9 bases are a match to TRBD1. Germline V gives CDR1 GTSNPN, CDR2 SVGIG (reference sequence). With 2 bases clipped from V and 1 base from J, the junction kept 3 bases outside the gene matches. There are 16 residues in the CDR3. The DNA of the CDR3 is TGTGCCTGGAGTTGGGACAGGGTGTCCTATAATTCACCCCTCCACTTT. This gives the protein CAWSWDRVSYNSPLHF.

This rearrangement joins TRBV6-5 to TRBJ1-5, with D tentatively TRBD1 (6 bases). CDR1 and CDR2 from the germline V gene are MNHEY and SVGAGI. The CDR3 consists of 14 residues. V was pared by 2 bases and J by 5 bases, with 10 bases between. CDR3 in amino acids: CASSYSRGDQPQHF. CDR3 DNA sequence: TGTGCCAGCAGTTACAGCAGGGGTGATCAGCCCCAGCATTTT.